Here is one T cell receptor beta chain with its context. Clones were read by immunoSEQ multiplex PCR, and TCRdb kept only the in-frame ones, dropping some. The sample lists over 25,000 clones; around 76% were seen once. The data originate from a study of OX40 agonist ivuxolimab in advanced cancers. Background on the study: The patients received agonistic anti-OX40 (CD134) antibody ivuxolimab. Previous treatment with anti-PD-1, anti-PD-L1 or anti-CTLA-4 therapy was allowed; approximately 40% had received some.

This CDR3 contains 16 residues. Looked up from germline, CDR1 is LGHNA and CDR2 is YNFKEQ. V shed 4 bases, J shed 4 bases, and the junction held 5 bases outside the gene matches. The source is an adult with an advanced solid tumor such as melanoma, head and neck, liver or kidney cancer. Source: CD4+ or CD8+ T cells sorted from blood, taken in a trial of the OX40 agonist ivuxolimab. The chain is built from TRBV4-2 and TRBJ2-1; 12 nucleotides agree with TRBD2. Here the CDR3 DNA reads TGTGCCAGCAGCCCCCGGACTAGCGGGGCATACAATGAGCAGTTCTTC. Its translation: CASSPRTSGAYNEQFF.